Following are 8 T cell receptor beta chains from one sample sequenced in a study of blood T cell repertoires in COVID-19. Only in-frame clones appear in the TCRdb table, and some are missing; sequencing was by immunoSEQ multiplex PCR. The sample has about 88,000 clones, around nine tenths seen once; the top ten hold about 2.7%. Source material: peripheral blood. These receptors were taken from an elderly woman with acute or convalescent COVID-19.

The chain has TRBV5-1 and TRBJ1-2; D may be TRBD1 (5 bases). The CDR3 loop spans 13 amino acids. V was shortened by 4 bases and J by 6 bases, with 13 bases between the two germline ends. Germline CDR1 SGHRS, CDR2 YFSETQ. The CDR3 here is CASSVQGFDGYTF. CDR3 sequence (DNA): TGCGCCAGCAGCGTCCAGGGTTTTGATGGCTACACCTTC.

The chain carries TRBV4-3 and TRBJ2-7, with a weak D call TRBD2 (6 bases). Per germline, CDR1 LGHNA and CDR2 YSLEER. The CDR3 is 15 residues long. Trimming stripped 3 bases from V and 2 bases from J, with 14 bases between. In nucleotides, the CDR3 is TGCGCCAGCAGCCAGTTGACGGGAGAAACCTACGAGCAGTACTTC. This codes for CASSQLTGETYEQYF.

The V and J genes are TRBV18 and TRBJ2-5; possible D gene TRBD2, 5 bases. This CDR3 has 14 amino acids. V gave up 3 bases and J gave up 3 bases, with 11 bases separating them. Germline V gene lookup returns CDR1 KGHSH and CDR2 LQKENI. The CDR3: CASSPWIGEETQYF. As DNA, the CDR3 is TGTGCCAGCTCACCTTGGATCGGGGAAGAGACCCAGTACTTC. Complete variable domain (other parts from reference TRBV18 and TRBJ2-5): NAGVMQNPRHLVRRRGQEARLRCSPMKGHSHVYWYRQLPEEGLKFMVYLQKENIIDESGMPKERFSAEFPKEGPSILRIQQVVRGDSAAYFCASSPWIGEETQYFGPGTRLLVL.

The J gene is TRBJ1-4, the V gene TRBV28; 10 bases are a match to TRBD1. With V trimmed by 6 bases and J by 8 bases, 6 bases remained unmatched. This CDR3 is 14 amino acids long. Germline V gives CDR1 MDHEN, CDR2 SYDVKM. The CDR3 bases are TGTGCCAGCAGGATGGACAGGGGGTCAGAAAAACTGTTTTTT. This encodes CASRMDRGSEKLFF. Full variable domain (rest looked up from reference TRBV28 and TRBJ1-4): DVKVTQSSRYLVKRTGEKVFLECVQDMDHENMFWYRQDPGLGLRLIYFSYDVKMKEKGDIPEGYSVSREKKERFSLILESASTNQTSMYLCASRMDRGSEKLFFGSGTQLSVL.

The table lists this clone with a few counts. V and J are TRBV7-9 and TRBJ2-7; tentative D call: TRBD1 (5 bases). Trimming left V 2 bases short and J 5 bases short, with 10 bases between. The CDR3 is 13 amino acids. In germline, CDR1 is SEHNR, CDR2 FQNEAQ (reference sequence). The CDR3 protein is CASSLNRQNEQYF. CDR3 DNA sequence: TGTGCCAGCAGCTTAAACAGGCAAAACGAGCAGTACTTC.

CDR3 sequence: CASSDHTRPEETQYF. In nucleotides, the CDR3 is TGTGCCAGCAGTGACCACACTAGACCAGAAGAGACCCAGTACTTC. This chain links TRBV25-1 with TRBJ2-5; tentatively, D is TRBD2 (5 bases). CDR3 length: 15 amino acids. CDR1 and CDR2 (germline): MGHDK, SYGVNS. Trimming cost V 3 bases and J 3 bases, with 14 bases left between them.

J is TRBJ2-1 and V is TRBV11-1; the match to TRBD2 covers 14 bases. V shed 4 bases, J shed 10 bases, and the junction held 9 bases outside the gene matches. The CDR3 spans 16 residues. CDR1 SGHAT and CDR2 FQDESV come from the germline V gene (reference sequence). The CDR3 nucleotides are TGTGCCAGCAGCTCCTCGGGACTAGCGGGAGTGGACGAGCAGTTCTTC. Translation gives CASSSSGLAGVDEQFF.

This sequence joins TRBV3-1 (or the pseudogene TRBV3-2) and TRBJ2-1; the D gene is possibly TRBD2 (7 bases). The germline V and J ends were trimmed by 7 bases and 8 bases, with 18 bases remaining between them. Germline values: CDR1 LGHDT, CDR2 YNNKEL (reference sequence). The CDR3 spans 14 residues. The DNA of the CDR3 is TGTGCCAGCACCGACGGGGGGCGCGGGGATGAGCAGTTCTTC. Translation: CASTDGGRGDEQFF.